These 2 T cell receptor beta chains share one sample of origin, sequenced in a study of blood T cell repertoires in COVID-19. Assay used: immunoSEQ multiplex PCR; TCRdb lists only in-frame clones, some missing. The profile shows roughly 25,000 clones, around 83% of them singletons. Material: peripheral blood. These receptors were taken from a human donor in a cohort sampled during active COVID-19.

The rearrangement joins TRBV9 to TRBJ2-1; 9 positions match TRBD2. The germline CDR1 and CDR2 sequences are SGDLS and YYNGEE. CDR3 length: 17 amino acids. Trimming removed 1 base from V and 4 bases from J; junction bases left unmatched: 9. The DNA for the CDR3 is TGTGCCAGCAGCGTAACAGGAGCGGGGGGCGGGTACAATGAGCAGTTCTTC. Protein: CASSVTGAGGGYNEQFF.

This chain uses TRBV6-2 or TRBV6-3 with TRBJ1-2; TRBD1 agrees at 10 bases. V shed 6 bases and J 4 bases; nucleotides not matched to a gene: 8. The CDR3 consists of 15 residues. Per the germline V gene, CDR1 is MNHEY and CDR2 is SVGEGT. CDR3 nucleotide sequence: TGTGCCAGCAGCACGACAGGGGGCGAAGGCTATGGCTACACCTTC. Amino acid sequence: CASSTTGGEGYGYTF.